The 30 T cell receptor beta chains listed next were all sequenced from one sample in a study of T cell responses to AZD1222 COVID-19 vaccine (dated by TCRdb to about 2021). Libraries came from the immunoSEQ multiplex PCR assay. The table comes from immuneACCESS by way of TCRdb, which keeps in-frame sequences with V and J called. Part of the clones is missing from these tables; in studies checked, under half for an unresolved V gene and the rest for unknown reasons. This sample has around 100,000 clones in its table, and over 80% of those were observed once. The ten largest clones represent 8% to 9% of the sample. The time point label of this sample denotes: baseline before first vaccination. Material: peripheral blood, obtained on day 0 of AZD1222 vaccination. These receptors were taken from an adult in good health.

This clone has only one observation. The V gene is TRBV19, the J gene TRBJ2-7; 7 positions match TRBD1. Unmatched junction bases numbered 12, after V lost 4 bases and J lost 9 bases. CDR1 and CDR2 from the germline V gene are LNHDA and SQIVND (reference sequence). The CDR3 extends over 14 amino acids. This chain's CDR3 is CASSSRDRSTRQYF. The CDR3 bases are TGTGCCAGTAGTAGCCGGGACAGATCTACGAGGCAGTACTTC.

The J gene is TRBJ2-7, the V gene TRBV5-6, with no clear D. Trimming shortened V by 1 base and J by 2 bases, and 4 bases separated the two germline ends. This CDR3 is 12 amino acids long. The germline V gene has CDR1 SGHDT and CDR2 YYEEEE. In nucleotides, the CDR3 is TGTGCCAGCAGCTTGAGAGCCTACGAGCAGTACTTC. Its translation is CASSLRAYEQYF. The full variable domain, rest sourced from reference TRBV5-6 and TRBJ2-7, is DAGVTQSPTHLIKTRGQQVTLRCSPKSGHDTVSWYQQALGQGPQFIFQYYEEEERQRGNFPDRFSGHQFPNYSSELNVNALLLGDSALYLCASSLRAYEQYFGPGTRLTVT.

The J gene is TRBJ1-5, the V gene TRBV19; possibly TRBD1 for D (6 bases). The CDR3 length is 13 residues. Germline V gives CDR1 LNHDA, CDR2 SQIVND (reference sequence). Between the trimmed V and J ends, which lost 5 bases and 5 bases, there was a span of 10 bases. Here the CDR3 reads CASSQRGDQPQHF. The CDR3 region has the DNA TGTGCCAGTAGTCAAAGGGGGGATCAGCCCCAGCATTTT.

The gene calls are TRBV28 and TRBJ2-1, with D maybe TRBD1 (6 bases). CDR3 size: 13 residues. V was clipped by 7 bases and J by 4 bases, with 11 bases between them. Germline V lookup: CDR1 MDHEN, CDR2 SYDVKM. This CDR3 reads CASTLGTYNEQFF. CDR3 DNA: TGTGCCAGCACTCTGGGGACATACAATGAGCAGTTCTTC. Full variable domain (outside the CDR3, taken from reference TRBV28 and TRBJ2-1): DVKVTQSSRYLVKRTGEKVFLECVQDMDHENMFWYRQDPGLGLRLIYFSYDVKMKEKGDIPEGYSVSREKKERFSLILESASTNQTSMYLCASTLGTYNEQFFGPGTRLTVL.

This chain connects TRBV5-6 to TRBJ2-7, with 7 bases lining up with TRBD2. This CDR3 contains 15 residues. J lost 2 bases, V lost 0 bases, and 5 bases had no gene match. CDR1 and CDR2 (germline): SGHDT, YYEEEE. CDR3: CASSLGPAGTYEQYF. As DNA, the CDR3 is TGTGCCAGCAGCTTGGGACCAGCGGGAACCTACGAGCAGTACTTC.

V is TRBV5-1 and J is TRBJ1-4; perhaps TRBD1 as D (5 bases). The CDR3 spans 15 residues. Germline-derived CDR1 and CDR2 are SGHRS and YFSETQ. The ends were cut back, 4 bases at V and 8 bases at J, with 18 bases in the middle. The CDR3 loop reads CASSGGRAFGEKLFF. As DNA, the CDR3 is TGCGCCAGCAGCGGAGGCAGGGCCTTTGGCGAAAAACTGTTTTTT.

The chain recombines TRBV29-1 with TRBJ1-2, with TRBD1 matching 9 bases. The CDR3 extends over 12 amino acids. CDR1 and CDR2 from the germline V gene are SQVTM and ANQGSEA. The trim removed 6 bases at V and 4 bases at J, leaving 3 bases unmatched. CDR3 protein: CSVGDRAYGYTF. CDR3 nucleotides: TGCAGCGTCGGGGACAGGGCCTATGGCTACACCTTC. Together with reference TRBV29-1 and TRBJ1-2, the CDR3 gives the full variable domain: SAVISQKPSRDICQRGTSLTIQCQVDSQVTMMFWYRQQPGQSLTLIATANQGSEATYESGFVIDKFPISRPNLTFSTLTVSNMSPEDSSIYLCSVGDRAYGYTFGSGTRLTVV.

This chain links TRBV29-1 with TRBJ1-1, with 8 bases that match TRBD1. Germline trimming cut 4 bases from V and 3 bases from J; bases unmatched to any gene: 4. This CDR3 region has 13 residues. Germline V gene data show CDR1 as SQVTM and CDR2 as ANQGSEA. CDR3 sequence: CSVGTGQDTEAFF. CDR3 DNA: TGCAGCGTTGGGACAGGGCAGGACACTGAAGCTTTCTTT.

This clone came up once. V gene TRBV9 combines with J gene TRBJ1-1; D might be TRBD1 (5 bases). The CDR3 contains 14 residues. The germline V gene encodes CDR1 SGDLS and CDR2 YYNGEE. The V end was cut by 4 bases, the J end by 1 base, with 11 bases between. As DNA, the CDR3 is TGTGCCAGCAGCCTCCGGGACCGGAACACTGAAGCTTTCTTT. Residues: CASSLRDRNTEAFF.

CDR3 nucleotide sequence: TGCGCCAGCAGCTTGGGGTCGGGGGAGCAATCACCCCTCCACTTT. It codes for CASSLGSGEQSPLHF. This rearrangement joins TRBV5-1 to TRBJ1-6, with D possibly TRBD1 on 5 matching bases. CDR1 SGHRS and CDR2 YFSETQ come from the germline V gene. This CDR3 is 15 amino acids long. Trimming left V 0 bases short and J 10 bases short, with 14 bases between.

This clone was observed a few times. This rearrangement joins TRBV7-6 to TRBJ2-6; D unclear. Per the germline V gene, CDR1 is SGHVS and CDR2 is FNYEAQ. The CDR3 totals 15 residues. Trimming shortened V by 1 base and J by 1 base, and 5 bases separated the two germline ends. CDR3 sequence reads: CASSLGRSGANVLTF. The CDR3 region has the DNA TGTGCCAGCAGCTTAGGCCGATCTGGGGCCAACGTCCTGACTTTC.

The chain employs TRBV2 and TRBJ2-7; maybe TRBD2 (6 bases). CDR3 length: 11 residues. Trimming shortened V by 8 bases and J by 2 bases, and 7 bases separated the two germline ends. From germline, CDR1 is SNHLY and CDR2 FYNNEI. CDR3 in amino acids: CASGGTYEQYF. CDR3 sequence (DNA): TGTGCCAGCGGCGGGACCTACGAGCAGTACTTC.

V usage is TRBV9 and J usage is TRBJ2-6; 10 nucleotides line up with TRBD2. The CDR3 runs to 18 residues. V trimming: 4 bases; J trimming: 0 bases; junction bases outside the gene matches: 7. CDR1 SGDLS and CDR2 YYNGEE come from the germline V gene. This chain's CDR3 is CASSFRLAGVSGANVLTF. CDR3 sequence (DNA): TGTGCCAGCAGCTTTCGACTAGCGGGCGTCTCTGGGGCCAACGTCCTGACTTTC.

In this sample, this clone turned up once. V and J are TRBV27 and TRBJ1-2, with a tentative D call TRBD1 (6 bases). Germline CDR1 is MNHEY and CDR2 is SMNVEV (reference sequence). Trimming removed 5 bases from V and 8 bases from J, with 27 bases in between. The CDR3 sequence is 17 residues long. CDR3 residues: CASSPVTSGDHLSGYTF. CDR3 DNA: TGTGCCAGCAGTCCAGTAACCTCAGGGGATCACCTTTCCGGCTACACCTTC.

The chain is built from TRBV24-1 and TRBJ1-5, with D possibly matching TRBD1 (5 bases). CDR3 size: 16 residues. Trimming stripped 5 bases from V and 2 bases from J, with 15 bases between. Germline values: CDR1 KGHDR, CDR2 SFDVKD. The CDR3 spells CATSGAIGEGNQPQHF. CDR3 nucleotide sequence: TGTGCCACCAGTGGCGCAATAGGGGAAGGCAATCAGCCCCAGCATTTT.

The genes are TRBV28 and TRBJ2-5; 9 nucleotides line up with TRBD1. The CDR3 is 15 residues long. After removal of 6 bases from V and 7 bases from J, the junction contained 12 bases not matched to a gene. Germline lookup yields CDR1 MDHEN and CDR2 SYDVKM. In DNA, the CDR3 is TGTGCCAGCAGCGCGCCGGGACAGGGTCGTGTGACCCAGTACTTC. This translates into CASSAPGQGRVTQYF.

This chain connects TRBV7-8 to TRBJ1-3; D gene uncertain. In germline, CDR1 is SGHVS, CDR2 FQNEAQ. The CDR3 length is 12 residues. V gave up 6 bases and J gave up 2 bases, with 5 bases separating them. Here the CDR3 DNA reads TGTGCCAGCAGTCCAACTGGAAACACCATATATTTT. Residues: CASSPTGNTIYF. Full variable domain (remainder filled in from reference TRBV7-8 and TRBJ1-3): GAGVSQSPRYKVAKRGQDVALRCDPISGHVSLFWYQQALGQGPEFLTYFQNEAQLDKSGLPSDRFFAERPEGSVSTLKIQRTQQEDSAVYLCASSPTGNTIYFGEGSWLTVV.

This chain joins TRBV10-1 and TRBJ2-1, with D perhaps matching TRBD1 or TRBD2 (7 bases each). Trimming removed 7 bases from V and 9 bases from J, with 13 bases in between. The CDR3 loop spans 12 amino acids. Per germline, CDR1 WNHNN and CDR2 SYGVQD (reference sequence). The DNA for the CDR3 is TGCGCCAGCAAGGGGAGGGGGCCTGAGCAGTTCTTC. It is translated as CASKGRGPEQFF.

CDR3 nucleotides: TGTGCCAGCAGCCTTTACAAGGGCGCCTACAATGAGCAGTTCTTC. Translation gives CASSLYKGAYNEQFF. The V call is TRBV7-3, the J call TRBJ2-1; D not certain. V was clipped by 5 bases and J by 2 bases, with 13 bases between them. The CDR3 contains 15 residues. Germline V lookup: CDR1 SGHTA, CDR2 FQGTGA.

A single count supports this clone. The chain has TRBV5-1 and TRBJ1-4; maybe TRBD1 (5 bases). CDR1 and CDR2 from the germline V gene are SGHRS and YFSETQ. The CDR3 spans 15 residues. Trimming cost V 1 base and J 4 bases, with 11 bases left between them. CDR3 loop: CASSLPGALNEKLFF. The CDR3 DNA sequence: TGCGCCAGCAGCTTGCCCGGGGCCCTTAATGAAAAACTGTTTTTT.

The rearrangement joins TRBV11-2 to TRBJ1-3, with 10 bases identical to TRBD1. CDR1 and CDR2 (germline): SGHAT, FQNNGV. Losses at the gene ends were 3 bases for V and 4 bases for J; bases not matched to a gene: 6. CDR3 length: 16 amino acids. CDR3 nucleotides: TGTGCCAGCAGCTTGGGACAGGGGTCATCAGGAAACACCATATATTTT. It yields the protein CASSLGQGSSGNTIYF.

The chain has TRBV27 and TRBJ2-7; unclear D gene. This CDR3 has 16 residues. Germline V CDR1 and CDR2: MNHEY, SMNVEV (reference sequence). V dropped 2 bases and J dropped 0 bases, with 14 bases sitting between them. CDR3 bases: TGTGCCAGCAGTTTACTCTCTGGGGTACCCTCCTACGAGCAGTACTTC. Its protein is CASSLLSGVPSYEQYF.

The chain has TRBV28 and TRBJ1-6; D is unresolved. CDR1 is MDHEN and CDR2 is SYDVKM in the germline V gene. The CDR3 spans 13 residues. V shed 5 bases and J shed 7 bases, with 9 bases lying between them. The CDR3 DNA reads as TGTGCCAGCAGTACTCGCTTGAATTCACCCCTCCACTTT. Translation gives CASSTRLNSPLHF.

J is TRBJ2-7 and V is TRBV18; a possible D gene is TRBD2 (6 bases). V gave up 3 bases and J gave up 0 bases, with 15 bases separating them. The V gene's germline CDR1 is KGHSH and CDR2 LQKENI. The CDR3 totals 16 residues. The CDR3 sequence is CASSPGGLRSSYEQYF. CDR3 DNA: TGTGCCAGCTCACCGGGGGGACTCAGGAGCTCCTACGAGCAGTACTTC. The whole variable domain, filled in from reference TRBV18 and TRBJ2-7, reads NAGVMQNPRHLVRRRGQEARLRCSPMKGHSHVYWYRQLPEEGLKFMVYLQKENIIDESGMPKERFSAEFPKEGPSILRIQQVVRGDSAAYFCASSPGGLRSSYEQYFGPGTRLTVT.

The J gene is TRBJ1-2, the V gene TRBV25-1; no clear D. Germline V gene lookup returns CDR1 MGHDK and CDR2 SYGVNS. Trimming cost V 1 base and J 4 bases, with 7 bases left between them. The CDR3 covers 13 residues. The CDR3 DNA sequence: TGTGCCAGCAGTGAATCGTCAGCCTATGGCTACACCTTC. This codes for CASSESSAYGYTF.

The rearrangement links TRBV9 to TRBJ2-2; 14 bases agree with TRBD2. The CDR3 has 16 residues. V was clipped by 4 bases and J by 7 bases; unmatched bases: 6. Germline-derived CDR1 and CDR2 are SGDLS and YYNGEE. The CDR3 protein is CASSPRLAGGSGELFF. The CDR3 DNA follows: TGTGCCAGCAGCCCTAGACTAGCGGGAGGGAGCGGGGAGCTGTTTTTT. The full variable domain, completed using reference TRBV9 and TRBJ2-2, is DSGVTQTPKHLITATGQRVTLRCSPRSGDLSVYWYQQSLDQGLQFLIQYYNGEERAKGNILERFSAQQFPDLHSELNLSSLELGDSALYFCASSPRLAGGSGELFFGEGSRLTVL.

The rearrangement uses TRBV6-5 and TRBJ2-7, with D possibly matching TRBD1 (6 bases). The CDR3 is 12 amino acids. Trimming removed 10 bases at V and 2 bases at J, with 12 bases between. Germline V lookup: CDR1 MNHEY, CDR2 SVGAGI. The CDR3 spells CATTDSPYEQYF. The CDR3 DNA reads TGTGCCACCACGGACAGTCCCTACGAGCAGTACTTC.

The chain combines TRBV6-5 with TRBJ1-1; possible D gene TRBD1, 6 bases. The germline gives CDR1 MNHEY, CDR2 SVGAGI. Trimming stripped 2 bases from V and 0 bases from J, with 10 bases between. The CDR3 is made up of 15 amino acids. The CDR3 region has the DNA TGTGCCAGCAGTTACCGCGGGACACTGAACACTGAAGCTTTCTTT. It is translated as CASSYRGTLNTEAFF.

This chain joins TRBV24-1 and TRBJ2-3; 10 positions match TRBD1. The ends lost 4 bases at V and 1 base at J; junction bases unmatched: 4. The CDR3 has 16 amino acids. Germline V gene sequence: CDR1 KGHDR, CDR2 SFDVKD. The CDR3 loop is CATSDSGTGGTDTQYF. The CDR3 region has the DNA TGTGCCACCAGTGACTCCGGGACAGGGGGCACAGATACGCAGTATTTT.

This clone was observed a handful of times. This sequence joins TRBV6-5 and TRBJ1-6, with D hard to call. Trimming cost V 11 bases and J 0 bases, with 11 bases left between them. CDR1 is MNHEY, CDR2 SVGAGI, per germline. CDR3 length equals 14 residues. The CDR3 bases are TGTGCCGGAGGGCCCGGCTCCTATAATTCACCCCTCCACTTT. It specifies CAGGPGSYNSPLHF.